This TCR beta chain derives from a study of blood T cell repertoires in COVID-19 (TCRdb year 2020). With respect to the entire study: Samples covering the acute and convalescent phases of COVID-19 were provided by collaborators in the United States, Italy and Spain. The material from the prospective study consisted of cDNA or gDNA derived from T cells, B-cell-depleted T cells, or PBMCs. Subjects who had been exposed to COVID-19, were actively infected with it, or had recovered from it provided the deeply sampled blood TCRbeta repertoires that made up the dataset. The repertoires were released in a freely available public database intended as a resource for research on the immune response to SARS-CoV-2. The samples were drawn from two sources: the first 160 participants of the ongoing ImmuneRACE study, and 1,000 to 1,500 subjects contributed by 6 global collaborators. Sample metadata almost always included a de-identified subject ID, COVID-19 status, age in years and sex. Where available, HLA class I and class II types were taken from metadata supplied by the sample provider and were not determined by assay-based typing.

This clone appeared a single time. Its binding antigen is unknown. Base qualities are not provided; no much larger clone lies one nucleotide away. Whole blood was collected in K2EDTA tubes by collaborating institutions according to the institutions' own protocols. For TCRbeta analysis, collaborators shipped samples in one of three forms: frozen whole blood, isolated PBMCs, or DNA extracted from either of those sample types. Study-wide findings and limitations: Clinical and demographic metadata were provided uncurated, with the amount varying by source and participant.

TCRbeta CDR3 regions were amplified from genomic DNA by means of the immunoSEQ Assay, a bias-controlled multiplex PCR. The source study handled its data this way. The number of nucleated cells in each sample was estimated by amplification of reference gene primers within the assay. To quantify the absolute abundance of each unique TCRbeta CDR3 rearrangement, sequence reads were collapsed and filtered. Productive Simpson clonality was computed per sample as the square root of Simpson's diversity index over productive rearrangements. TCRdb mirrors the immuneACCESS table, restricted to in-frame sequences. Some clones are absent from its copies; in checked studies, under half trace to an unresolved V gene, and the reason for the others is unknown. Clone size and V and J calls were adopted from that table, with D and trimming inferred from the DNA. The sample table records about 190,000 clones; 84% of these occur just once. Of the sample, 20% falls within the top ten clones.

Spanning cysteine to phenylalanine, the CDR3 consists of 18 amino acids. Solely the CDR3 DNA is kept, with 54 bases framed from the first base. From the germline V gene, CDR1 is SGHTS and CDR2 is YDEGEE. At the junction V is shortened by 3 bases and J by 4 bases, with 24 bases in between. This receptor was taken from a human donor in a cohort sampled during active COVID-19. The sample comprised peripheral blood. Recombination linked TRBV5-8 to TRBJ2-3, with a tentative D gene TRBD2 over 7 matching bases. The nucleotide sequence reads as follows: TGTGCCAGCAGCTCCCACATGGGGGGGCGCCTAGTCCCAGATACGCAGTATTTT. The resulting protein is CASSSHMGGRLVPDTQYF.